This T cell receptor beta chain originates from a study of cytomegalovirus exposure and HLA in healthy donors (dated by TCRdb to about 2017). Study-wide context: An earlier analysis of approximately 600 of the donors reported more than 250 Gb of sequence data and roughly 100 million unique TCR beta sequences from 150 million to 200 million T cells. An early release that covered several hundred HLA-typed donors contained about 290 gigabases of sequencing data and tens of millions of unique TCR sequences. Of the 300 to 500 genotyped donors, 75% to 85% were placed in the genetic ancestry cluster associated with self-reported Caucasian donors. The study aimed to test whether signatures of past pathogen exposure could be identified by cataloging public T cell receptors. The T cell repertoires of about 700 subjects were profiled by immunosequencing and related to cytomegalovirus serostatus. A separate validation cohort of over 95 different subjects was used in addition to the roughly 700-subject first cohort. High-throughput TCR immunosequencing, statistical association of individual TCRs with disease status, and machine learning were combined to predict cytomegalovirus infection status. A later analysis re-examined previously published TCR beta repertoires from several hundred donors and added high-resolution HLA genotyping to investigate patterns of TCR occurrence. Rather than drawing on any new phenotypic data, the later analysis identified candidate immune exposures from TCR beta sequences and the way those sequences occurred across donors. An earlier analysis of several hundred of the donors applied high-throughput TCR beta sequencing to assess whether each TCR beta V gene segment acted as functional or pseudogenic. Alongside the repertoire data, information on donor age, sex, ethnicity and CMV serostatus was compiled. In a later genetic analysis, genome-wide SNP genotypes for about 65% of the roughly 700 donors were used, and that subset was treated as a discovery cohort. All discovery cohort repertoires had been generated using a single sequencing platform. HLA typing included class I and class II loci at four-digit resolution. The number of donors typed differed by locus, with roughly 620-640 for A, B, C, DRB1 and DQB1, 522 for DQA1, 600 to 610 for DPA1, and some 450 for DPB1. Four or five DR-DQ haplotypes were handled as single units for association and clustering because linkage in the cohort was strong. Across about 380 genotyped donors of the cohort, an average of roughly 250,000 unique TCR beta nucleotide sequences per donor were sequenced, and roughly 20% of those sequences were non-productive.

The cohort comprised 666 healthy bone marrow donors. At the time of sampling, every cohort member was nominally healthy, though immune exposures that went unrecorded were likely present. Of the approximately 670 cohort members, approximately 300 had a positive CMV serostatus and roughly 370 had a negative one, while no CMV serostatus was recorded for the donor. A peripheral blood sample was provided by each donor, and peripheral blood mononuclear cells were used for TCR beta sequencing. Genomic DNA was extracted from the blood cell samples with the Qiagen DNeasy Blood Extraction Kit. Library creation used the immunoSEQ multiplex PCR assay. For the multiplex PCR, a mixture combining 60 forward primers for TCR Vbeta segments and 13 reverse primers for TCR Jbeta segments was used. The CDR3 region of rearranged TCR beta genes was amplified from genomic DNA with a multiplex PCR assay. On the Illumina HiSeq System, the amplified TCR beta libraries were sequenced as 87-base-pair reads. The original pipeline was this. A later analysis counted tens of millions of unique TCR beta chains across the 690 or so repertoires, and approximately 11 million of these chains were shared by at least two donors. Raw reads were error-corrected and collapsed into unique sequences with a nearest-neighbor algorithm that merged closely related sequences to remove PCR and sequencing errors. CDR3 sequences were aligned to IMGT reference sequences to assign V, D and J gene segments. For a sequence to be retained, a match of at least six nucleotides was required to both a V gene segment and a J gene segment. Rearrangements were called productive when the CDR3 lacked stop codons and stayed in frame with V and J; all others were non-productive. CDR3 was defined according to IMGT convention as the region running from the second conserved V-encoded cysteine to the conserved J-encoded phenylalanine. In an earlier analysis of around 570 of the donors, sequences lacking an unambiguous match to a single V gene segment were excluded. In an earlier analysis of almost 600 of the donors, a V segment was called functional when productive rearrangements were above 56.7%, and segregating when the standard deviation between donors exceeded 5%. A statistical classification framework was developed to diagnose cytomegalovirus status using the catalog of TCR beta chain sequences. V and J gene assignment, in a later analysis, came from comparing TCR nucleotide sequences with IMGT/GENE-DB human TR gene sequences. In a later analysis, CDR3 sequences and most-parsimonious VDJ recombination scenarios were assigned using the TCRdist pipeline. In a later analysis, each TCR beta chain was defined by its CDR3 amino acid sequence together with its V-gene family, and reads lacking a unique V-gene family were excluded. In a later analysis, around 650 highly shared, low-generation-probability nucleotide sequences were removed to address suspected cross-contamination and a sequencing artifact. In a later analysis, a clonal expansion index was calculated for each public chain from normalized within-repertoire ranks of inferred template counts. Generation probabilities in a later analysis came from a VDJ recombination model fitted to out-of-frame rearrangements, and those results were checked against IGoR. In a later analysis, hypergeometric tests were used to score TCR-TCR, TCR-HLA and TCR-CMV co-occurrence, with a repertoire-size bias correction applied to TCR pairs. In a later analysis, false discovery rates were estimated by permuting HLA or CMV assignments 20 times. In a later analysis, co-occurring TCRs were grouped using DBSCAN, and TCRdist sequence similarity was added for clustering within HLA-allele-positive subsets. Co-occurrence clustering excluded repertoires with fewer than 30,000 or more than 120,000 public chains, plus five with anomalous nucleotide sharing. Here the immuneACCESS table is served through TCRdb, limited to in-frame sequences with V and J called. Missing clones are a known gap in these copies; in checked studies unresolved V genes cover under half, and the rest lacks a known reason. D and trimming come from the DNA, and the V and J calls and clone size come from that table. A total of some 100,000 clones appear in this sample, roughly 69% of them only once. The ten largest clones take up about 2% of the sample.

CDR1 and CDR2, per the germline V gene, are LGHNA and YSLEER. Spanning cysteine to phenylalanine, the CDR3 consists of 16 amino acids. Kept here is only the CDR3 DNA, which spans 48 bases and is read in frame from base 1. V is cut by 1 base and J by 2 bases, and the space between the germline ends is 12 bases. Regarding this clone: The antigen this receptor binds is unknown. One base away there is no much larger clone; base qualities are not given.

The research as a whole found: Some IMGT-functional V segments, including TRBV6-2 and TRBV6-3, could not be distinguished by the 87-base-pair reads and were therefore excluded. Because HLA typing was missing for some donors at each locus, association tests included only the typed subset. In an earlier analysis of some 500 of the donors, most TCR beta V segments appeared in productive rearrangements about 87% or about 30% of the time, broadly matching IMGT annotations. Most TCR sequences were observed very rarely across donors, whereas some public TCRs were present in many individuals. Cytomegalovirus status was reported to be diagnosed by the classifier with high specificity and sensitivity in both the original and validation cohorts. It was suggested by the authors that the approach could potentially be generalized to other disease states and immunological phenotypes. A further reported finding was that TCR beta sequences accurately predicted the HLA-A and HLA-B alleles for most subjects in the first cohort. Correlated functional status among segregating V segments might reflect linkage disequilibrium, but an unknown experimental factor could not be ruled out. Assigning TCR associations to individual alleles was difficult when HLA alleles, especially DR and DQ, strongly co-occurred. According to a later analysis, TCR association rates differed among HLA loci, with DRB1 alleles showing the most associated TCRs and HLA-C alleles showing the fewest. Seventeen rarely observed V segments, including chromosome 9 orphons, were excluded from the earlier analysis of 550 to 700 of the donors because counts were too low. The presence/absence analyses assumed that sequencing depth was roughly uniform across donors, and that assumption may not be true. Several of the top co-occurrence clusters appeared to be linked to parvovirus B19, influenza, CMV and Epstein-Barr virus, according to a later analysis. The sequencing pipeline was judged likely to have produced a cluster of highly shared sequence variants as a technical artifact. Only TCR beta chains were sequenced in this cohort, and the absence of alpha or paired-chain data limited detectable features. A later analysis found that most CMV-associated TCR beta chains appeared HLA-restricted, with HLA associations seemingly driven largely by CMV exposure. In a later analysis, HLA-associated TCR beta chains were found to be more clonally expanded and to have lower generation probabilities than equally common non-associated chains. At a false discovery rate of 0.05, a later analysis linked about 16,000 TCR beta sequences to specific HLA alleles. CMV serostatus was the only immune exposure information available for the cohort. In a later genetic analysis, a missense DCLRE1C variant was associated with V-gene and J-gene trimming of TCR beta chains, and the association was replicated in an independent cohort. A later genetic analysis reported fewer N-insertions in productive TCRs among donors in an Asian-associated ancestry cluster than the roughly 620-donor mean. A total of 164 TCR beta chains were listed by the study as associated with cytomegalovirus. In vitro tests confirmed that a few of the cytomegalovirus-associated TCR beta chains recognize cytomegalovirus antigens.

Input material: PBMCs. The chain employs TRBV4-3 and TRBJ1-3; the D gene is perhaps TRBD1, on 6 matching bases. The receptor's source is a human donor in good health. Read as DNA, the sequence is TGCGCCAGCAGCCAAGGCTGGGGGGGCGCTGGAAACACCATATATTTT. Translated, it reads CASSQGWGGAGNTIYF.